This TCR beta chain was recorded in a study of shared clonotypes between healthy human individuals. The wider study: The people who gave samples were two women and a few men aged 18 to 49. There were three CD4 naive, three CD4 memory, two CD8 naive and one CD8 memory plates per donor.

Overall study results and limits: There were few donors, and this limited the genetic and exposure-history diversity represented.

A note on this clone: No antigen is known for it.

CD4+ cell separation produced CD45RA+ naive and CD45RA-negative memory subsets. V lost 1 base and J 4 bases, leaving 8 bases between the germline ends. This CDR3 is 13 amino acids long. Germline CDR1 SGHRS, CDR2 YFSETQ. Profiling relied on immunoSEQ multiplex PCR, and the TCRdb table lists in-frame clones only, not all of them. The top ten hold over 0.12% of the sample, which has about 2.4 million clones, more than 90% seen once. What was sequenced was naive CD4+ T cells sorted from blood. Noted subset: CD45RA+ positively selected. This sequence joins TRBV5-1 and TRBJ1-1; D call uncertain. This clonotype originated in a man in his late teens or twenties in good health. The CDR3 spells CASSLQEGTEAFF. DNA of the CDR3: TGCGCCAGCAGCTTGCAGGAAGGCACTGAAGCTTTCTTT.